This is a list of T cell receptor beta chains from one sample in a study of CD8 T cells in Susac syndrome. TCRdb reanalysed the immunoSEQ multiplex PCR reads using MiXCR and keeps one entry per CDR3 protein. The sample yields around 18,000 distinct CDR3 sequences, roughly 95% seen once. Sequences were obtained from CD8+ T cells from PBMCs. The receptors originated from a human donor in good health. Each CDR3 is given with its conserved first and last residue. Fields, in order: V gene, clone size, J gene, D gene, CDR3 protein, CDR3 DNA. A D gene is named only where the DNA matches it firmly. Rows may omit the clone size; those that give it use once, few, many or a size class.

TRBV11-1	.	TRBJ1-1	.	CASSLGGIPIGAGIGTEAFF	TGTGCCAGCAGCTTAGGTGGTATCCCGATCGGGGCAGGGATTGGAACTGAAGCTTTCTTT
TRBV28	.	TRBJ2-7	TRBD1	CATQQGLRVYEQYF	TGTGCCACCCAACAGGGGCTGAGGGTCTACGAGCAGTACTTC
TRBV29-1	.	TRBJ2-7	.	CSASGAYEQYF	TGCAGCGCCTCGGGGGCCTACGAGCAGTACTTC
TRBV4-1	.	TRBJ1-2	.	CASSQERHFYGYTF	TGCGCCAGCAGCCAAGAACGACATTTCTATGGCTACACCTTC
TRBV2	.	TRBJ2-1	.	CASTDPLYNEQFF	TGTGCCAGCACGGACCCCCTATACAATGAGCAGTTCTTC
TRBV18	.	TRBJ2-7	.	CASSPAGTVYEQYF	TGTGCCAGCTCACCGGCGGGGACAGTTTACGAGCAGTACTTC
TRBV19	.	TRBJ2-2	TRBD1	CASNPDRLNTGELFF	TGTGCCAGTAACCCGGACAGGTTGAACACCGGGGAGCTGTTTTTT
TRBV25-1	.	TRBJ2-5	.	CASSESRGPETQYF	TGTGCCAGCAGTGAATCCAGAGGGCCAGAGACCCAGTACTTC
TRBV20-1	.	TRBJ2-4	.	CSAGELEIAKNIQYF	TGCAGTGCGGGGGAACTAGAAATAGCCAAAAACATTCAGTACTTC
TRBV4-3	once	TRBJ2-3	.	CASSQDSGTSTDTQYF	TGCGCCAGCAGCCAAGATTCAGGGACTAGCACAGATACGCAGTATTTT
TRBV7-9	.	TRBJ1-1	.	CASSPREPANAEAFF	TGTGCCAGCAGCCCTCGGGAGCCAGCGAATGCTGAAGCTTTCTTT
TRBV7-8	.	TRBJ2-6	.	CASSPGFSGANVLTF	TGTGCCAGCAGTCCAGGGTTCTCTGGGGCCAACGTCCTGACTTTC
TRBV11-2	.	TRBJ2-3	TRBD2	CASSYSGRQDTQYF	TGTGCCAGCAGCTATAGCGGGAGACAGGATACGCAGTATTTT
TRBV6-6	.	TRBJ1-1	TRBD1	CAGSLGQDTEAFF	TGTGCCGGCAGCCTGGGACAGGACACTGAAGCTTTCTTT
TRBV5-6	.	TRBJ1-1	TRBD1	CASSLDPGQGDTEAFF	TGTGCCAGCAGCTTGGATCCGGGACAGGGGGACACTGAAGCTTTCTTT
TRBV6-1	.	TRBJ2-5	TRBD2	CASSPGTSGREYQETQYF	TGTGCCAGCAGCCCCGGGACTAGCGGGAGAGAGTACCAAGAGACCCAGTACTTC
TRBV20-1	.	TRBJ2-7	TRBD2	CSASQLAGVRGQYF	TGCAGTGCTAGCCAACTAGCGGGAGTCCGGGGGCAGTACTTC
TRBV28	.	TRBJ2-7	TRBD2	CASSTVTASGSPYEQYF	TGTGCCAGCAGTACCGTAACCGCTAGCGGGAGTCCCTACGAGCAGTACTTC
TRBV13	.	TRBJ2-3	TRBD2	CASSLEAGARNTQYF	TGTGCCAGCAGCTTAGAAGCGGGAGCCCGTAATACGCAGTATTTT
TRBV20-1	.	TRBJ1-4	.	CSARDWQGTNEKLFF	TGCAGTGCTAGAGATTGGCAGGGGACTAATGAAAAACTGTTTTTT
TRBV18	.	TRBJ2-1	.	CASSPPGGENEQFF	TGTGCCAGCTCACCACCGGGGGGCGAAAATGAGCAGTTCTTC
TRBV5-1	.	TRBJ2-1	.	CASSWGRYDEQFF	TGCGCCAGCAGCTGGGGGAGGTACGATGAGCAGTTCTTC
TRBV4-1	.	TRBJ2-1	.	CASSQGNEQFF	TGCGCCAGCAGCCAAGGCAATGAGCAGTTCTTC
TRBV28	.	TRBJ2-1	.	CASREPVPANEQFF	TGTGCCAGCAGGGAGCCAGTCCCGGCAAATGAGCAGTTCTTC
TRBV25-1	.	TRBJ2-1	TRBD1	CASSPPWDRNDNEQFF	TGTGCCAGCAGTCCTCCCTGGGACAGGAACGACAATGAGCAGTTCTTC
TRBV6-9	.	TRBJ2-4	.	CASPGTPSNIQYF	TGTGCCAGCCCCGGGACCCCGAGCAACATTCAGTACTTC
TRBV7-6	.	TRBJ1-4	.	CASSRRKSPVSNEKLFF	TGTGCCAGCAGCCGAAGGAAATCCCCAGTATCGAATGAAAAACTGTTTTTT
TRBV19	.	TRBJ1-1	.	CASSTAWALNTEAFF	TGTGCCAGTAGCACCGCCTGGGCCCTAAACACTGAAGCTTTCTTT
TRBV28	once	TRBJ1-4	.	CASTPMVDEKLFF	TGTGCCAGCACCCCCATGGTGGATGAAAAACTGTTTTTT
TRBV5-6	.	TRBJ1-2	TRBD1	CASSLQGDYGYTF	TGTGCCAGCAGCCTACAGGGGGACTATGGCTACACCTTC
TRBV27	.	TRBJ2-3	.	CASSLSADTQYF	TGTGCCAGCAGTTTATCAGCAGATACGCAGTATTTT
TRBV25-1	once	TRBJ2-7	.	CASNLGNEQYF	TGTGCCAGCAATCTAGGGAACGAGCAGTACTTC
TRBV20-1	.	TRBJ2-7	TRBD1	CSARGLRGLGEQYF	TGCAGTGCCAGGGGGCTTCGAGGGTTGGGAGAGCAGTACTTC
TRBV4-1	.	TRBJ2-6	TRBD1	CASSQAGTESLGANVLTF	TGCGCCAGCAGCCAAGCCGGGACAGAGTCCCTTGGGGCCAACGTCCTGACTTTC
TRBV5-1	.	TRBJ2-7	TRBD2	CASSLRGSHHEQYF	TGCGCCAGCAGCTTGCGCGGGAGTCACCACGAGCAGTACTTC
TRBV7-6	.	TRBJ2-4	.	CASSLGGAGTDIQYF	TGTGCCAGCAGCTTAGGGGGGGCGGGAACGGACATTCAGTACTTC
TRBV12-3/TRBV12-4	.	TRBJ2-6	.	CASNLTGSAGANVLTF	TGTGCCAGCAACCTCACAGGTTCGGCTGGGGCCAACGTCCTGACTTTC
TRBV7-8	.	TRBJ2-3	.	CAGSQGGGFGGTDTQYF	TGTGCCGGCAGCCAGGGGGGAGGGTTTGGCGGCACAGATACGCAGTATTTT
TRBV28	.	TRBJ2-1	TRBD1	CASRTGTGNEQFF	TGTGCCAGCAGAACCGGGACAGGGAATGAGCAGTTCTTC
TRBV27	.	TRBJ2-1	.	CASSLAPPGGPYNEQFF	TGTGCCAGCAGTCTGGCCCCCCCCGGGGGCCCCTACAATGAGCAGTTCTTC
TRBV7-3	once	TRBJ2-2	TRBD2	CASSPSGNTGELFF	TGTGCCAGCAGCCCTAGCGGGAACACCGGGGAGCTGTTTTTT
TRBV19	.	TRBJ2-3	.	CASKGGHGDTDTQYF	TGTGCCAGTAAAGGGGGTCACGGAGACACAGATACGCAGTATTTT
TRBV27	.	TRBJ2-4	.	CASSSTLLAKNIQYF	TGTGCCAGCAGTTCAACCTTACTAGCCAAAAACATTCAGTACTTC
TRBV28	.	TRBJ1-1	.	CASSLGGGTEAFF	TGTGCCAGCAGTTTGGGAGGGGGCACTGAAGCTTTCTTT
TRBV13	once	TRBJ2-5	.	CASSRLIPDPEGETQYF	TGTGCCAGCAGCCGACTAATTCCAGACCCGGAGGGGGAGACCCAGTACTTC
TRBV3-1	.	TRBJ2-1	TRBD2	CASSQAGGRAAGSYNEQFF	TGTGCCAGCAGCCAAGCCGGCGGGAGGGCCGCGGGCTCCTACAATGAGCAGTTCTTC
TRBV6-5	.	TRBJ2-1	TRBD2	CASSYGGTRQFF	TGTGCCAGCAGTTACGGCGGGACTAGGCAGTTCTTC
TRBV27	.	TRBJ1-4	.	CASSLSYGGLSEKLFF	TGTGCCAGCAGTTTATCGTACGGGGGCTTGAGTGAAAAACTGTTTTTT
TRBV27	.	TRBJ2-1	.	CASSSGTTGNEQFF	TGTGCCAGCAGTTCCGGGACCACAGGCAATGAGCAGTTCTTC
TRBV20-1	once	TRBJ1-1	TRBD1	CSARDKGDSRNTEAFF	TGCAGTGCTAGAGATAAAGGGGACAGCCGGAACACTGAAGCTTTCTTT
TRBV6-5	.	TRBJ2-4	.	CASSYTGGDIQYF	TGTGCCAGCAGCTATACCGGGGGAGACATTCAGTACTTC
TRBV2	.	TRBJ2-1	.	CARTGTPWEYNEQFF	TGTGCCAGAACCGGGACACCTTGGGAGTACAATGAGCAGTTCTTC
TRBV7-9	.	TRBJ2-3	TRBD1	CASSPPGQGYDTQYF	TGTGCCAGCAGCCCACCGGGACAGGGGTACGATACGCAGTATTTT
TRBV29-1	.	TRBJ2-2	TRBD2	CSAVTLAGEAGELFF	TGCAGCGCCGTAACCTTAGCGGGAGAGGCCGGGGAGCTGTTTTTT
TRBV13	.	TRBJ2-2	.	CASSLGVLGGELFF	TGTGCCAGCAGCTTAGGGGTCCTCGGCGGGGAGCTGTTTTTT
TRBV9	.	TRBJ2-3	TRBD2	CASSPDTGTITDTQYF	TGTGCCAGCAGCCCGGATACCGGGACTATCACAGATACGCAGTATTTT
TRBV28	.	TRBJ2-5	.	CASSLREMETQYF	TGTGCCAGCAGTTTAAGGGAGATGGAGACCCAGTACTTC
TRBV28	.	TRBJ1-5	TRBD1	CASHRGGSNQPQHF	TGTGCCAGTCACAGGGGAGGGAGCAATCAGCCCCAGCATTTT
TRBV9	.	TRBJ2-1	TRBD2	CASSVGLAGGEQFF	TGTGCCAGCAGCGTAGGGCTAGCGGGAGGTGAGCAGTTCTTC
TRBV7-2	.	TRBJ2-3	TRBD2	CASSLAAGGTDTQYF	TGTGCCAGCAGCTTAGCAGCGGGAGGCACAGATACGCAGTATTTT